The clone carrying this T cell receptor beta chain has a count of ten or more. The cDNA came from 5'RACE with 10-nucleotide random UMIs. TCRdb recomputed calls from the 5' RACE reads with MiXCR, one row per CDR3 protein. The table has about 74,000 distinct CDR3 sequences, 4% to 6% seen once; the top ten hold just under 7.5%. The data are from a study of neurological immune-mediated disorders. Germline CDR1 is SGHTA and CDR2 is FQGNSA. The CDR3 has 15 amino acids. V dropped 3 bases and J dropped 1 base, with 9 bases sitting between them. The TCR was taken from a man between 18 and 35 years old with multiple sclerosis. This chain connects TRBV7-2 to TRBJ1-4; a possible D gene is TRBD1 (5 bases). Input material: PBMCs. The CDR3 spells CASSFGAGTNEKLFF. The CDR3 DNA is TGTGCCAGCAGCTTTGGGGCCGGAACTAATGAAAAACTGTTTTTT.